This T cell receptor beta chain was found in a study of Ad26.COV2.S vaccination and SARS-CoV-2 variants. Specified treatment: roughly 18 received Ad26.COV2.S at low or high dose, single or two shots; 5 received placebo; per-sample allocation not given. It was on day 63 after the first vaccine or placebo injection that samples were taken. This CDR3 is built from 12 residues. Trimming shortened V by 6 bases and J by 7 bases, and 10 bases separated the two germline ends. A remark on this clone: Its antigen is as yet unknown.

The method was immunoSEQ multiplex PCR; TCRdb's version includes in-frame clones alone and lacks a portion of them. The data contain roughly 350,000 clones, about nine tenths of them singletons. Notes on the study in general: It is possible that the TCR breadth and depth analyses underestimated the total T cell responses. Comparable non-spike TCR breadth was observed in vaccine and placebo recipients.

The chain is built from TRBV12-3 or TRBV12-4 and TRBJ1-5, with a weak D call TRBD1 (5 bases). The TCR originated in a person between 18 and 65 years old who received the Ad26.COV2.S COVID-19 vaccine or a placebo. Sequencing used peripheral blood, obtained in a trial of Ad26.COV2.S vaccine versus placebo. CDR3 sequence: CASSRQRQPQHF. The CDR3 nucleotides are TGTGCCAGCAGCCGACAGCGGCAGCCCCAGCATTTT.